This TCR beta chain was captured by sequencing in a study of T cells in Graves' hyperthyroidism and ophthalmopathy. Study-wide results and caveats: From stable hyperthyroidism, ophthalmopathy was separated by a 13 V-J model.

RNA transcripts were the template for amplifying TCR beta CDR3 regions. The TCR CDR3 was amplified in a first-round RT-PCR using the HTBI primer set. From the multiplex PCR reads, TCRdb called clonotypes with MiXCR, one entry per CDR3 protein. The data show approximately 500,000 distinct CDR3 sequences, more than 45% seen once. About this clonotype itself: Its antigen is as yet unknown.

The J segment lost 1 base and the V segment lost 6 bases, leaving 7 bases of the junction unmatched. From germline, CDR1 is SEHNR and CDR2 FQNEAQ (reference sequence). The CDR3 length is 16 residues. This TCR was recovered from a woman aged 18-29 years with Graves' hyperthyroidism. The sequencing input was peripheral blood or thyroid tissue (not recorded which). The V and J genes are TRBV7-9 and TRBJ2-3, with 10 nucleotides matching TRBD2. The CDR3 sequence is CASSSFSGRRTDTQYF. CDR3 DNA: TGTGCCAGCAGTTCCTTTAGCGGGAGGCGCACAGATACGCAGTATTTT.